This T cell receptor beta chain was retrieved from a study of blood T cell repertoires in COVID-19. About the research overall: The samples span acute and convalescent COVID-19 from the United States, Italy and Spain. Sample material is recorded as cDNA or gDNA derived from T cells, B-cell-depleted T cells, or PBMCs.

Authors' processing steps: Estimates of nucleated cell counts were drawn from the amplification of reference gene primers. The protocol was immunoSEQ multiplex PCR, while the TCRdb copy is restricted to in-frame clones and leaves out a portion. V, J and clone size were drawn from that table, and D and trimming were deduced from the DNA. Among 200,000 to 250,000 clones, roughly 90% were seen once, and the ten largest hold over 3%. V lost 3 bases to trimming and J lost 5 bases, with 7 bases between them. The CDR3 totals 12 residues. Enrollees, roughly 18 to 90 years old, lived in about two dozen US areas.

The material sequenced was PBMCs or T cells enriched from blood (not recorded which). The clonotype comes from a woman between 35 and 50 years old with acute COVID-19. The rearrangement links TRBV12-3 or TRBV12-4 to TRBJ2-5; D might be TRBD2 (5 bases). This chain's CDR3 is CASSFTGETQYF. CDR3 in DNA: TGTGCCAGCAGTTTCACGGGGGAGACCCAGTACTTC.